Listed here are 32 T cell receptor beta chains from one sample, sequenced in a study of post-analysis software for immune sequencing data. Study results and caveats: Higher frequency in patients than in controls was seen for a handful of TRBV segments, with TRBV5-6, TRBV5-1 and TRBV20-1 among them.

TCR beta cDNA libraries included unique molecular identifiers. TCRdb ran MiXCR on the PCR reads and lists one entry per CDR3 protein. The sample includes fewer than 900,000 distinct CDR3 sequences, 35% to 55% of them seen just once. No antigen has been identified for these receptors. Sequencing was done on a sample of blood. The receptor set was obtained from a girl aged 10-17 years with multiple sclerosis.

In this sample, this clonotype turned up a few times. J is TRBJ2-3 and V is TRBV27; a possible D gene is TRBD2 (6 bases). The CDR3 has 15 residues. Trimming left V 4 bases short and J 1 base short, with 12 bases between. The germline CDR1 and CDR2 sequences are MNHEY and SMNVEV (reference sequence). CDR3 region: CASSSPAGRTDTQYF. For the CDR3, the DNA is TGTGCCAGCAGTTCCCCCGCGGGGCGCACAGATACGCAGTATTTT.

The rearrangement links TRBV7-3 to TRBJ1-2, with a possible D match to TRBD1 (5 bases). CDR3 length equals 16 residues. Per the germline V gene, CDR1 is SGHTA and CDR2 is FQGTGA. V was clipped by 0 bases and J by 4 bases, with 15 bases between them. The CDR3, as DNA: TGTGCCAGCAGCTTAACGGGCAGTCCGGGGGGCTATGGCTACACCTTC. Encoded protein: CASSLTGSPGGYGYTF.

The CDR3 reads CASSVAAGISYEQYF. CDR3 DNA: TGTGCCAGCAGCGTAGCTGCGGGGATCTCCTACGAGCAGTACTTC. V is TRBV6-2 or TRBV6-3 and J is TRBJ2-7; D is perhaps TRBD2 (6 bases). CDR3 length: 15 amino acids. Trimming took off 6 bases at V and 0 bases at J, with 15 bases between the two ends. In germline, CDR1 is MNHEY, CDR2 SVGEGT.

This clonotype was observed a handful of times. The CDR3 DNA sequence: TGTGCCACCAGCATAAAGAGGGGTTTGGCTAACTATGGCTACACCTTC. Protein sequence: CATSIKRGLANYGYTF. This rearrangement joins TRBV15 to TRBJ1-2; D perhaps matches TRBD1 (5 bases). Germline assignment: CDR1 LNHNV and CDR2 YYDKDF (reference sequence). The CDR3 length is 16 residues. Between the trimmed V and J ends, which lost 4 bases and 0 bases, there was a span of 15 bases.

The V and J genes are TRBV6-5 and TRBJ1-6, with 10 bases lining up with TRBD1. Germline lookup yields CDR1 MNHEY and CDR2 SVGAGI. CDR3 length equals 16 residues. J lost 10 bases, V lost 6 bases, and 12 bases had no gene match. The CDR3 sequence: CASRNDDRGRLSPLHF. In DNA form, the CDR3 reads TGTGCCAGCAGAAACGACGACAGGGGGCGTCTCTCACCCCTCCACTTT.

The chain couples TRBV7-9 to TRBJ1-4; 12 nucleotides align to TRBD1. J was trimmed by 0 bases and V by 5 bases; bases with no gene match: 4. The CDR3 runs to 17 residues. The V gene's germline CDR1 is SEHNR and CDR2 FQNEAQ (reference sequence). CDR3 nucleotide sequence: TGTGCCAGCAGCCGGGGACAGGGGGCCTCAACTAATGAAAAACTGTTTTTT. It codes for CASSRGQGASTNEKLFF. Variable domain in full (rest from reference TRBV7-9 and TRBJ1-4): DTGVSQNPRHKITKRGQNVTFRCDPISEHNRLYWYRQTLGQGPEFLTYFQNEAQLEKSRLLSDRFSAERPKGSFSTLEIQRTEQGDSAMYLCASSRGQGASTNEKLFFGSGTQLSVL.

The chain combines TRBV7-2 with TRBJ2-1; 10 nucleotides line up with TRBD1. The J segment lost 6 bases and the V segment lost 0 bases, leaving 2 bases of the junction unmatched. The CDR3 covers 15 residues. From germline, CDR1 is SGHTA and CDR2 FQGNSA. CDR3 sequence: CASSLAGQGSNEQFF. DNA of the CDR3: TGTGCCAGCAGCTTAGCGGGACAGGGGAGCAATGAGCAGTTCTTC.

This clonotype was counted a few times. The chain recombines TRBV15 with TRBJ2-1, with D perhaps TRBD1 (6 bases). Trimming left V 0 bases short and J 8 bases short, with 20 bases between. The CDR3 consists of 17 residues. Germline values: CDR1 LNHNV, CDR2 YYDKDF (reference sequence). The DNA of the CDR3 is TGTGCCACCAGCAGAGATACGTCACAGGGCCCCACCGATGAGCAGTTCTTC. Amino acids: CATSRDTSQGPTDEQFF.

This clonotype was counted a few times. The V gene is TRBV7-8, the J gene TRBJ1-6, with 8 positions matching TRBD1. CDR1 is SGHVS and CDR2 is FQNEAQ in the germline V gene. After removal of 5 bases from V and 4 bases from J, the junction contained 7 bases not matched to a gene. The CDR3 is 16 amino acids. The CDR3 nucleotides read TGTGCCAGCAGCCTTGGGACAGGATCTTATAATTCACCCCTCCACTTT. This sequence encodes CASSLGTGSYNSPLHF.

This clonotype occurred many times. The rearrangement uses TRBV29-1 and TRBJ1-2, with a possible D match to TRBD1 (6 bases). The germline V and J ends were trimmed by 2 bases and 0 bases, with 7 bases remaining between them. CDR1 is SQVTM and CDR2 is ANQGSEA in the germline V gene. The CDR3 has 13 residues. The CDR3 loop is CSVEQGSNYGYTF. CDR3 DNA: TGCAGCGTTGAACAGGGGTCTAACTATGGCTACACCTTC.

This clonotype turned up a few times. The V call is TRBV4-2, the J call TRBJ1-2; no definite D call. In germline, CDR1 is LGHNA, CDR2 YNFKEQ. Between the trimmed V and J ends, which lost 0 bases and 6 bases, there was a span of 11 bases. This CDR3 has 14 amino acids. CDR3 DNA: TGTGCCAGCAGCCAAGACCCTAGGCTTGATGGCTACACCTTC. This encodes CASSQDPRLDGYTF.

This chain connects TRBV10-2 to TRBJ2-2; D may be TRBD1 (6 bases). Germline CDR1 reads WSHSY; CDR2 reads SAAADI. V dropped 0 bases and J dropped 5 bases, with 10 bases sitting between them. This CDR3 spans 15 amino acids. The CDR3 reads CASSESRQGTGELFF. In DNA form, the CDR3 reads TGCGCCAGCAGTGAGTCGCGGCAGGGGACCGGGGAGCTGTTTTTT.

This clonotype was counted a single time. V and J are TRBV24-1 and TRBJ2-5; 9 bases line up with TRBD2. There are 15 residues in the CDR3. Germline CDR1 is KGHDR and CDR2 is SFDVKD. V lost 3 bases to trimming and J lost 11 bases; unmatched junction nucleotides: 12. The CDR3 DNA is TGTGCCACCAGTGATAGCGGGAGGCCCTTTAATGAGCAGTACTTC. Its translation is CATSDSGRPFNEQYF.

A note on this clonotype: Because it lacks the conserved phenylalanine or tryptophan at the end, this CDR3 is likely a read error. The gene calls are TRBV7-9 and TRBJ2-3, with D perhaps matching TRBD1 (5 bases). V was trimmed by 0 bases and J by 8 bases, leaving 15 bases between them. The CDR3 is made up of 15 amino acids. Germline assignment: CDR1 SEHNR and CDR2 FQNEAQ (reference sequence). The CDR3 nucleotides are TGTGCCAGCAGCTTAGCGCAGGGCTCAACGGGTACGCAGTATTTG. Translated: CASSLAQGSTGTQYL.

The chain links TRBV7-9 to TRBJ2-1; 10 positions match TRBD2. Losses at the gene ends were 2 bases for V and 7 bases for J; bases not matched to a gene: 5. Germline loops: CDR1 SEHNR, CDR2 FQNEAQ (reference sequence). The CDR3 length is 15 residues. Here the CDR3 reads CASSLPAGGPNEQFF. As DNA, the CDR3 is TGTGCCAGCAGCTTACCAGCGGGAGGGCCAAATGAGCAGTTCTTC.

CDR3 region: CSARDGGWDSTYNEQFF. The CDR3 region has the DNA TGCAGTGCTAGAGATGGTGGATGGGACAGTACCTACAATGAGCAGTTCTTC. The chain combines TRBV20-1 with TRBJ2-1; 7 bases match TRBD1. CDR3 length: 17 amino acids. Per the germline V gene, CDR1 is DFQATT and CDR2 is SNEGSKA (reference sequence). The V gene end was trimmed by 0 bases and the J gene end by 2 bases; junction bases not matched to a gene: 10.

V and J are TRBV20-1 and TRBJ2-5; no reliable D call. The CDR3 loop spans 11 amino acids. The germline V and J ends were trimmed by 4 bases and 4 bases, with 7 bases remaining between them. Germline assignment: CDR1 DFQATT and CDR2 SNEGSKA (reference sequence). The chain's CDR3 is CSAKTTETQYF. In DNA, the CDR3 is TGCAGTGCTAAAACGACAGAGACCCAGTACTTC.

The V gene is TRBV15, the J gene TRBJ2-7; 7 bases match TRBD2. CDR1 and CDR2 from the germline V gene are LNHNV and YYDKDF (reference sequence). J was trimmed by 3 bases and V by 3 bases; bases with no gene match: 5. This CDR3 is 14 amino acids long. In DNA form, the CDR3 reads TGTGCCACCAGCAGCCCCCAGCGGGGCTACGAGCAGTACTTC. It codes for CATSSPQRGYEQYF.

The chain combines TRBV3-1 with TRBJ1-2; D is unclear. The CDR3 has 15 residues. Germline V gene lookup returns CDR1 LGHDT and CDR2 YNNKEL (reference sequence). V lost 4 bases, J lost 8 bases, and 20 bases lay in between. CDR3 loop: CASSRQETGQLGYTF. CDR3 nucleotides: TGTGCCAGCAGCCGGCAAGAGACGGGTCAGTTGGGCTACACCTTC.

The chain combines TRBV27 with TRBJ2-7, with 8 bases fitting TRBD1. This CDR3 comprises 13 residues. V shed 6 bases and J 3 bases; nucleotides not matched to a gene: 4. Germline V lookup: CDR1 MNHEY, CDR2 SMNVEV (reference sequence). CDR3 sequence (DNA): TGTGCCAGCAGACAGACAGGGGACTACGAGCAGTACTTC. Translation gives CASRQTGDYEQYF.

The table lists this clonotype with a few counts. V usage is TRBV6-6 and J usage is TRBJ1-5; D is possibly TRBD1 (6 bases). Trimming removed 7 bases from V and 6 bases from J, with 16 bases in between. Looked up from germline, CDR1 is MNHNY and CDR2 is SVGAGI (reference sequence). This CDR3 contains 14 residues. CDR3 sequence: CASTTPGAPQPQHF. Written as DNA, the CDR3 is TGTGCCAGCACCACTCCGGGGGCCCCTCAGCCCCAGCATTTT.

The J gene is TRBJ2-7, the V gene TRBV7-3; D might be TRBD1 or TRBD2, each matching 6 bases. The germline V gene encodes CDR1 SGHTA and CDR2 FQGTGA. This CDR3 contains 13 residues. Deletions cut 5 bases from V and 7 bases from J, with 15 bases between. The CDR3 is CASSTALGGEQYF. Here the CDR3 DNA reads TGTGCCAGCAGCACCGCGTTAGGGGGGGAGCAGTACTTC.

The chain combines TRBV29-1 with TRBJ1-2; unclear D gene. The V gene lost 2 bases and the J gene lost 1 base, with 11 bases spanning the gap. The CDR3 sequence is 14 residues long. CDR1 and CDR2 from the germline V gene are SQVTM and ANQGSEA. CDR3 protein: CSVEWVGRNYGYTF. The CDR3 nucleotides read TGCAGCGTTGAATGGGTGGGTCGTAACTATGGCTACACCTTC.

The chain employs TRBV12-3 or TRBV12-4 and TRBJ2-1; TRBD1 matches at 8 bases. J gave up 8 bases and V 3 bases, and 6 bases lay outside the gene matches. This CDR3 has 14 amino acids. The CDR3 here is CASSLVTGGYEQFF. Written as DNA, the CDR3 is TGTGCCAGCAGTTTGGTTACAGGGGGGTATGAGCAGTTCTTC.

This clonotype was seen a few times. The chain employs TRBV20-1 and TRBJ2-7; tentatively, D is TRBD1 (9 bases). Deletions cut 8 bases from V and 6 bases from J, with 14 bases between. The CDR3 extends over 11 amino acids. Germline CDR1 is DFQATT and CDR2 is SNEGSKA (reference sequence). CDR3 nucleotide sequence: TGCAGTATAGCGGGACAGGGCGAGCAGTACTTC. Amino acid sequence: CSIAGQGEQYF.

The chain recombines TRBV19 with TRBJ2-5, with D perhaps TRBD1 or TRBD2 (5 bases each). Trimming cost V 1 base and J 2 bases, with 8 bases left between them. Germline values: CDR1 LNHDA, CDR2 SQIVND (reference sequence). This CDR3 contains 14 residues. CDR3 amino acids: CASSIGGVQETQYF. CDR3 nucleotides: TGTGCCAGTAGTATAGGAGGGGTGCAAGAGACCCAGTACTTC.

The V call is TRBV7-8, the J call TRBJ1-5; 11 nucleotides match TRBD1. The V segment lost 4 bases and the J segment 0 bases; nucleotides outside the gene matches: 8. This CDR3 is 18 amino acids long. In germline, CDR1 is SGHVS, CDR2 FQNEAQ. This chain's CDR3 is CASSSGQGARGSNQPQHF. DNA of the CDR3: TGTGCCAGCAGCTCTGGACAGGGGGCGCGTGGTAGCAATCAGCCCCAGCATTTT. Together with reference TRBV7-8 and TRBJ1-5, the CDR3 gives the full variable domain: GAGVSQSPRYKVAKRGQDVALRCDPISGHVSLFWYQQALGQGPEFLTYFQNEAQLDKSGLPSDRFFAERPEGSVSTLKIQRTQQEDSAVYLCASSSGQGARGSNQPQHFGDGTRLSIL.

This clonotype was picked up many times. The rearrangement joins TRBV5-1 to TRBJ2-7, with D tentatively TRBD1 or TRBD2 (5 bases each). This CDR3 region has 12 residues. Trimming cost V 4 bases and J 12 bases, with 17 bases left between them. From germline, CDR1 is SGHRS and CDR2 YFSETQ. CDR3 loop: CASSRDDSVRYF. As DNA, the CDR3 is TGCGCCAGCAGCCGGGATGACAGCGTTAGGTACTTC.

The chain recombines TRBV27 with TRBJ2-1; D is unclear. CDR1 and CDR2 (germline): MNHEY, SMNVEV (reference sequence). Trimming removed 5 bases from V and 0 bases from J, with 14 bases in between. The CDR3 is 16 residues long. The CDR3 here is CASSRVGLSSYNEQFF. CDR3 sequence (DNA): TGTGCCAGCAGTAGGGTTGGGCTCAGCTCCTACAATGAGCAGTTCTTC.

The chain uses TRBV9 and TRBJ2-5; weak D call: TRBD2 (5 bases). With 5 bases removed from V and 5 bases from J, the gap between germline ends came to 19 bases. CDR3 length equals 15 residues. Germline V gene lookup returns CDR1 SGDLS and CDR2 YYNGEE. DNA of the CDR3: TGTGCCAGCAGTCGTTACACGGATCGCGGGGAGACCCAGTACTTC. Its translation: CASSRYTDRGETQYF.

The chain is built from TRBV2 and TRBJ1-2, with D unresolved. Trimming left V 3 bases short and J 2 bases short, with 7 bases between. Per the germline V gene, CDR1 is SNHLY and CDR2 is FYNNEI. This CDR3 has 13 amino acids. CDR3 coding DNA: TGTGCCAGCAGTGAGCGTATCAACTATGGCTACACCTTC. Amino acids: CASSERINYGYTF.

This chain uses TRBV7-2 with TRBJ2-1, with TRBD2 as a possible D gene (5 bases). With 1 base removed from V and 1 base from J, the gap between germline ends came to 11 bases. Germline values: CDR1 SGHTA, CDR2 FQGNSA. The CDR3 covers 16 residues. The CDR3 region has the DNA TGTGCCAGCAGCTTAGTAGGAGGAGCGTCCTACAATGAGCAGTTCTTC. As protein: CASSLVGGASYNEQFF. Full variable domain (missing parts from reference TRBV7-2 and TRBJ2-1): GAGVSQSPSNKVTEKGKDVELRCDPISGHTALYWYRQSLGQGLEFLIYFQGNSAPDKSGLPSDRFSAERTGGSVSTLTIQRTQQEDSAVYLCASSLVGGASYNEQFFGPGTRLTVL.